This is a list of T cell receptor beta chains from one sample in a study of blood T cell repertoires in COVID-19. Profiling relied on immunoSEQ multiplex PCR, and the TCRdb table lists in-frame clones only, not all of them. The table has around 500,000 clones, roughly 90% seen once. Sequenced input: PBMCs or T cells enriched from blood (not recorded which). The source of these receptors is a woman between 35 and 50 years old who had recovered from COVID-19. Each CDR3 is given with its conserved first and last residue. The order of the fields is D gene, J gene, V gene, CDR3 DNA, CDR3 protein. D genes are given only for firm matches.

D: TRBD1
J: TRBJ1-2
V: TRBV19
DNA: TGTGCCAGTACCATGACAGGGAAAGTCTATGGCTACACCTTC
CDR3: CASTMTGKVYGYTF

D: .
J: TRBJ2-3
V: TRBV6-5
DNA: TGTGCCAGCAGCTCCACAGATACGCAGTATTTT
CDR3: CASSSTDTQYF

D: TRBD1
J: TRBJ1-6
V: TRBV6-5
DNA: TGTGCCAGCAGTACAGGGGGTCGGTATTCACCCCTCCACTTT
CDR3: CASSTGGRYSPLHF

D: .
J: TRBJ2-1
V: TRBV9
DNA: TGTGCCAGCAGCGTAGATCAGACGATAGAGGGATGGGCTTACAATGAGCAGTTCTTC
CDR3: CASSVDQTIEGWAYNEQFF

D: .
J: TRBJ1-3
V: TRBV15
DNA: TGTGCCACCAGCAGAGATGCATCTGCGGGAAACACCATATATTTT
CDR3: CATSRDASAGNTIYF

D: TRBD1
J: TRBJ2-5
V: TRBV24-1
DNA: TGTGCCACCAGTGATTCAGGACAGGGAGGAGAGACCCAGTACTTC
CDR3: CATSDSGQGGETQYF

D: .
J: TRBJ1-4
V: TRBV5-6
DNA: TGTGCCAGCAGCTTGGATCCAGGGTCTGGCGAAAAACTGTTTTTT
CDR3: CASSLDPGSGEKLFF

D: TRBD2
J: TRBJ2-5
V: TRBV10-3
DNA: TGTGCCATCAGTGAGTCAGTAATCCTAGCGGGACAGTACCAAGAGACCCAGTACTTC
CDR3: CAISESVILAGQYQETQYF

D: TRBD1
J: TRBJ2-5
V: TRBV18
DNA: TGTGCCAGCTCACCACTTAGCGGACAGGGGTTGAAAGAGACCCAGTACTTC
CDR3: CASSPLSGQGLKETQYF

D: TRBD1
J: TRBJ1-4
V: TRBV4-3
DNA: TGCGCCAGCAGCCAAGATCTGGGGACAGGGGGAGAAAAACTGTTTTTT
CDR3: CASSQDLGTGGEKLFF